Listed below are T cell receptor beta chains from one sample, sequenced in a study of vaccination effects on CD4 cells after COVID-19. Assay used: immunoSEQ multiplex PCR; TCRdb lists only in-frame clones, some missing. The sample records approximately 87,000 clones, approximately 74% being singletons. No cognate antigen is known for these TCRs. The sample was CD4+ T cells from PBMCs cultured with HCoV-229E spike peptides, taken before COVID-19 vaccination. These receptors originate from a human donor who received a COVID-19 vaccine. CDR3s include the opening cysteine and the closing phenylalanine or tryptophan. A D gene is named only where the DNA matches it firmly. Not all rows give a size; the values are once, few, many and, for expanded clones, a class.

>TRBV19|TRBJ2-2|TRBD2|.|16
TGTGCCAGTTGGACTAGCGGGGGGGCGGTCACCGGGGAGCTGTTTTTT
CASWTSGGAVTGELFF
>TRBV6-5|TRBJ1-5|.|.|14
TGTGCCAGCAGGGGCGTCGGTAGCAATCAGCCCCAGCATTTT
CASRGVGSNQPQHF
>TRBV11-1|TRBJ2-1|.|.|15
TGTGCCAGCAGCTCAGGAGGGGCGGCCTACAATGAGCAGTTCTTC
CASSSGGAAYNEQFF
>TRBV6-6|TRBJ1-5|.|.|12
TGTGCCAGCAGTGGCCCCCCCCAGCCCCAGCATTTT
CASSGPPQPQHF
>TRBV10-2|TRBJ2-5|TRBD2|.|14
TGCGCCAGCATCGGACTAGGGTCGAGCGAGACCCAGTACTTC
CASIGLGSSETQYF
>TRBV4-3|TRBJ1-6|TRBD1|.|15
TGCGCCAGCAGCCAAGATCAGGGGGAAGGATCACCCCTCCACTTT
CASSQDQGEGSPLHF
>TRBV3-1/TRBV3-2|TRBJ2-2|.|.|14
TGTGCCAGCAGCCGGGCGGCAGGGGCCGGGGAGCTGTTTTTT
CASSRAAGAGELFF
>TRBV28|TRBJ2-5|.|.|16
TGTGCCACCATCCCTCCCCTGGGCCAGGGGAAGGAGACCCAGTACTTC
CATIPPLGQGKETQYF
>TRBV6-5|TRBJ1-6|TRBD1|.|14
TGTGCCAGCAGTTCGCGGACAGGGGATTCACCCCTCCACTTT
CASSSRTGDSPLHF
>TRBV20-1|TRBJ2-1|.|.|11
TGCAGTGTGGACAGCCACAATGAGCAGTTCTTC
CSVDSHNEQFF
>TRBV5-1|TRBJ1-1|TRBD1|.|15
TGCGCCAGCAGCTTGCTGGACAGGGGGGGGTCTGAAGCTTTCTTT
CASSLLDRGGSEAFF
>TRBV19|TRBJ1-5|TRBD1|few|14
TGTGCCAGTAGGGAGGACAGGATTAATCAGCCCCAGCATTTT
CASREDRINQPQHF
>TRBV6-6|TRBJ1-4|TRBD1|few|14
TGTGCCAGCAGCCTGGACAGGGTGGGAGAAAAACTGTTTTTT
CASSLDRVGEKLFF
>TRBV3-1/TRBV3-2|TRBJ2-5|.|.|12
TGTGCCAGCAGCCGAGGGTCCGAGACCCAGTACTTC
CASSRGSETQYF
>TRBV6-4|TRBJ2-3|TRBD2|.|15
TGTGCCAGCAGCCCTCATCTAGCGGGGGTGGATACGCAGTATTTT
CASSPHLAGVDTQYF
>TRBV3-1/TRBV3-2|TRBJ1-2|.|.|15
TGTGCCAGCAGCCTGGGCGGACAGCGAATCTATGGCTACACCTTC
CASSLGGQRIYGYTF
>TRBV30|TRBJ2-6|TRBD2|.|18
TGTGCCTGGAGCCATCTAGCGGGGGCCCTCTCTGGGGCCAACGTCCTGACTTTC
CAWSHLAGALSGANVLTF
>TRBV19|TRBJ2-5|TRBD2|.|15
TGTGCCAGCTCCACCTTCGGGGGGGGGAGTGAGACCCAGTACTTC
CASSTFGGGSETQYF
>TRBV9|TRBJ1-6|TRBD1|.|16
TGTGCCAGCAGCGTGAGAGGACAGGGAGACAATTCACCCCTCCACTTT
CASSVRGQGDNSPLHF
>TRBV9|TRBJ2-3|.|once|12
TGTGCCAGCAGCGTGTTGACAGATACGCAGTATTTT
CASSVLTDTQYF
>TRBV2|TRBJ1-5|.|.|14
TGTGCCAGCAGTGCCGTGGGGATCACTCAGCCCCAGCATTTT
CASSAVGITQPQHF
>TRBV21-1|TRBJ2-5|.|once|13
TGTGATAACCTAGCGGGGAGAGAGGAGACCCAGTACTTC
CDNLAGREETQYF
>TRBV7-2|TRBJ2-5|.|.|14
TGTGCCAGCAGCTTAGCGGGGGGGCGGGAGACCCAGTACTTC
CASSLAGGRETQYF
>TRBV19|TRBJ2-6|.|.|16
TGTGCCAGTACAGGGATCAGGAGCTCTGGGGCCAACGTCCTGACTTTC
CASTGIRSSGANVLTF
>TRBV19|TRBJ2-5|TRBD2|.|15
TGTGCCAGTAGTGCCAGGGCACCGGGGGGAGAGACCCAGTACTTC
CASSARAPGGETQYF
>TRBV2|TRBJ2-5|TRBD2|.|17
TGTGCCAGCAGGTCCATCTTGTGGACTAGCGGCCAAGAGACCCAGTACTTC
CASRSILWTSGQETQYF
>TRBV6-5|TRBJ1-1|.|few|14
TGTGCCAGCAGTTACACCCGACAGGTCACGGAAGCTTTCTTT
CASSYTRQVTEAFF
>TRBV24-1|TRBJ2-2|TRBD1|.|13
TGTGCCACCAGGCAGGGGGCTTACGGGGAGCTGTTTTTT
CATRQGAYGELFF
>TRBV7-2|TRBJ2-3|TRBD2|.|17
TGTGCCAGCAGCTTATCGGGACTAGCGGGTTACACAGATACGCAGTATTTT
CASSLSGLAGYTDTQYF
>TRBV6-5|TRBJ2-1|.|.|15
TGTGCCAGCAACCGGTCCCCCGAGGCCTACAATGAGCAGTTCTTC
CASNRSPEAYNEQFF
>TRBV29-1|TRBJ2-3|TRBD2|.|13
TGCAGCGTTGGGGGGGGGAGCACAGATACGCAGTATTTT
CSVGGGSTDTQYF
>TRBV18|TRBJ1-6|TRBD1|few|14
TGTGCCAGCTCAGCGGACAGGGAGAATTCACCCCTCCACTTT
CASSADRENSPLHF
>TRBV11-2|TRBJ1-4|TRBD1|few|12
TGTGCCAGTGGGACAGGGCGAGAAAAACTGTTTTTT
CASGTGREKLFF
>TRBV15|TRBJ1-2|.|.|16
TGTGCCACCAGCAGAGATTGGACAGACAACAACTATGGCTACACCTTC
CATSRDWTDNNYGYTF
>TRBV6-5|TRBJ1-1|.|.|14
TGTGCCAGCAGAGATTTTCAGGGGAACACTGAAGCTTTCTTT
CASRDFQGNTEAFF
>TRBV5-1|TRBJ2-1|TRBD1|.|15
TGCGCCAGCAGCCCAGGGGGCTTGGGTGACAATGAGCAGTTCTTC
CASSPGGLGDNEQFF
>TRBV11-1|TRBJ2-3|.|.|15
TGTGCCAGCAGCTTACGCATAGCGGTTGGAGATACGCAGTATTTT
CASSLRIAVGDTQYF
>TRBV18|TRBJ2-3|.|.|16
TGTGCCAGCTCACCATCGGCCCCTTCCCTCACAGATACGCAGTATTTT
CASSPSAPSLTDTQYF
>TRBV29-1|TRBJ2-5|.|few|13
TGCAGCGTTAAGACCGGGGGTGCGGAGACCCAGTACTTC
CSVKTGGAETQYF
>TRBV5-1|TRBJ2-5|TRBD2|.|15
TGCGCCAGCGGACCAAGCGGGGGGGCCGTAGAGACCCAGTACTTC
CASGPSGGAVETQYF
>TRBV18|TRBJ2-3|TRBD2|once|17
TGTGCCAGCTCACCACCGCATCCAGCGGGGCGCACAGATACGCAGTATTTT
CASSPPHPAGRTDTQYF
>TRBV19|TRBJ1-3|.|.|13
TGTGCCAGTAGGGTCGGATCTGGAAACACCATATATTTT
CASRVGSGNTIYF
>TRBV10-2|TRBJ2-3|TRBD1|.|13
TGCGCCAGCAGTTGGACAGGCGGAGATACGCAGTATTTT
CASSWTGGDTQYF